The rows below give T cell receptor beta chains drawn from one sample of a study of PD-1 blockade in mismatch repair-deficient tumors. Clones were read by immunoSEQ multiplex PCR, and TCRdb kept only the in-frame ones, dropping some. Of around 50,000 clones listed, roughly 82% are singletons. The specimen was PBMCs, collected before pembrolizumab treatment. The receptors derive from an adult with mismatch repair-deficient cancer. CDR3s include the opening cysteine and the closing phenylalanine or tryptophan. A D gene is named only where the DNA matches it firmly. A row's size may be missing; if present it is once, few, many or a size class.

abundance: .
j_gene: TRBJ2-2
v_gene: TRBV30
d_gene: .
CDR3nt: TGTGCCTGGGGACCTACGCGGGAGCTGTTTTTT
CDR3aa: CAWGPTRELFF

abundance: .
j_gene: TRBJ1-1
v_gene: TRBV6-6
d_gene: .
CDR3nt: TGTGCCGCCAACCCGAGCCTCATGAACACTGAAGCTTTCTTT
CDR3aa: CAANPSLMNTEAFF

abundance: .
j_gene: TRBJ2-7
v_gene: TRBV7-8
d_gene: TRBD1
CDR3nt: TGTGCCAGCAGCTCGGACAGGGTCTACGAGCAGTACTTC
CDR3aa: CASSSDRVYEQYF

abundance: once
j_gene: TRBJ2-1
v_gene: TRBV6-5
d_gene: .
CDR3nt: TGTGCCAGCAGTTACTCACCACGACAGCCCGGTGAGCAGTTCTTC
CDR3aa: CASSYSPRQPGEQFF

abundance: .
j_gene: TRBJ2-2
v_gene: TRBV7-3
d_gene: .
CDR3nt: TGTGCCAGCAGCTTCCGGGTCGCCGGGGAGCTGTTTTTT
CDR3aa: CASSFRVAGELFF

abundance: .
j_gene: TRBJ2-7
v_gene: TRBV6-5
d_gene: TRBD2
CDR3nt: TGTGCCAGCAGTGGGACTAGCGGTTTCTACGAGCAGTACTTC
CDR3aa: CASSGTSGFYEQYF

abundance: .
j_gene: TRBJ2-7
v_gene: TRBV7-3
d_gene: .
CDR3nt: TGTGCCAGCAGTTGGGGGGGGACAAAATACGAGCAGTACTTC
CDR3aa: CASSWGGTKYEQYF

abundance: once
j_gene: TRBJ2-7
v_gene: TRBV10-3
d_gene: TRBD2
CDR3nt: TGTGCCATCAGTGATTTAGCGGGAGAAAGTTACGAGCAGTACTTC
CDR3aa: CAISDLAGESYEQYF

abundance: .
j_gene: TRBJ2-2
v_gene: TRBV7-8
d_gene: .
CDR3nt: TGTGCCAGCAGCTTAGTGTTGGGTTCCGGGGAGCTGTTTTTT
CDR3aa: CASSLVLGSGELFF

abundance: .
j_gene: TRBJ2-7
v_gene: TRBV28
d_gene: TRBD1
CDR3nt: TGTGCCAGCAGTTTATTCAGAACAGGGGGCTCCGAGCAGTACTTC
CDR3aa: CASSLFRTGGSEQYF

abundance: .
j_gene: TRBJ2-2
v_gene: TRBV2
d_gene: TRBD2
CDR3nt: TGTGCCAGCAGTGAGCTAGCGGGAGGGGGCACCGGGGAGCTGTTTTTT
CDR3aa: CASSELAGGGTGELFF

abundance: .
j_gene: TRBJ2-7
v_gene: TRBV7-2
d_gene: .
CDR3nt: TGTGCCAGCAGCTTAGAGTGGGGATTCTACGAGCAGTACTTC
CDR3aa: CASSLEWGFYEQYF

abundance: .
j_gene: TRBJ2-1
v_gene: TRBV11-3
d_gene: .
CDR3nt: TGTGCCAGCAGCTTAGGAGGGACGGCCAATGAGCAGTTCTTC
CDR3aa: CASSLGGTANEQFF

abundance: .
j_gene: TRBJ1-4
v_gene: TRBV5-1
d_gene: .
CDR3nt: TGCGCCAGCAGCCGGGACTCCACAACTAATGAAAAACTGTTTTTT
CDR3aa: CASSRDSTTNEKLFF

abundance: .
j_gene: TRBJ2-1
v_gene: TRBV7-3
d_gene: TRBD2
CDR3nt: TGTGCCAGCAGCTTGCGGACTAGCGGGAGGATTGATGAGCAGTTCTTC
CDR3aa: CASSLRTSGRIDEQFF

abundance: .
j_gene: TRBJ2-7
v_gene: TRBV7-6
d_gene: .
CDR3nt: TGTGCCAGCAGCTTAGCGCCCTCTTCAAGCGAGCAGTACTTC
CDR3aa: CASSLAPSSSEQYF

abundance: .
j_gene: TRBJ1-5
v_gene: TRBV19
d_gene: .
CDR3nt: TGTGCCAGTAGTATAGTGGCAGGACGATACAATCAGCCCCAGCATTTT
CDR3aa: CASSIVAGRYNQPQHF

abundance: .
j_gene: TRBJ1-1
v_gene: TRBV6-1
d_gene: .
CDR3nt: TGTGCCAGCAGTGAAGTAGGTGTTTGGGGCACTGAAGCTTTCTTT
CDR3aa: CASSEVGVWGTEAFF

abundance: .
j_gene: TRBJ1-2
v_gene: TRBV25-1
d_gene: .
CDR3nt: TGTGCCAGCAGTGAATGGGGGGAGATCGTTGCTGGCTACACCTTC
CDR3aa: CASSEWGEIVAGYTF

abundance: .
j_gene: TRBJ2-3
v_gene: TRBV29-1
d_gene: .
CDR3nt: TGCAGCGTCCTAAAGTTGGATACGCAGTATTTT
CDR3aa: CSVLKLDTQYF

abundance: .
j_gene: TRBJ2-7
v_gene: TRBV7-9
d_gene: .
CDR3nt: TGTGCCAGCAGCGGCCAGGCGGGTGACGAGCAGTACTTC
CDR3aa: CASSGQAGDEQYF

abundance: .
j_gene: TRBJ2-1
v_gene: TRBV5-5
d_gene: TRBD2
CDR3nt: TGTGCCAGCAGCCCCACTAGCGGAGGAGGTAGTGAGCAGTTCTTC
CDR3aa: CASSPTSGGGSEQFF

abundance: .
j_gene: TRBJ2-5
v_gene: TRBV4-2
d_gene: .
CDR3nt: TGTGCCAGCAGCCAAGGATCGGACTTAGAAGTCGAGACCCAGTACTTC
CDR3aa: CASSQGSDLEVETQYF

abundance: .
j_gene: TRBJ2-7
v_gene: TRBV27
d_gene: .
CDR3nt: TGTGCCAGCAGTTTAAACGCCTACGAGCAGTACTTC
CDR3aa: CASSLNAYEQYF

abundance: .
j_gene: TRBJ2-1
v_gene: TRBV4-2
d_gene: .
CDR3nt: TGTGCCAGCAGCCAAGCTATATCGACAGGACTCTACTACAATGAGCAGTTCTTC
CDR3aa: CASSQAISTGLYYNEQFF

abundance: .
j_gene: TRBJ2-3
v_gene: TRBV30
d_gene: .
CDR3nt: TGTGCCTGGGCTGAGCGGATGGTAGATACGCAGTATTTT
CDR3aa: CAWAERMVDTQYF

abundance: .
j_gene: TRBJ1-2
v_gene: TRBV7-9
d_gene: TRBD1
CDR3nt: TGTGCCAGCAGCTTGCCGGGACAGGGGGAGCAAGGCTACACCTTC
CDR3aa: CASSLPGQGEQGYTF

abundance: .
j_gene: TRBJ2-3
v_gene: TRBV7-3
d_gene: .
CDR3nt: TGTGCCAGCAGCCAACCCCAAAGGGAAACTAGCACAGATACGCAGTATTTT
CDR3aa: CASSQPQRETSTDTQYF

abundance: .
j_gene: TRBJ2-7
v_gene: TRBV6-6
d_gene: TRBD2
CDR3nt: TGTGCCAGCAGTTCTCCAGCGGGAGGGCCCTCCGAGCAGTACTTC
CDR3aa: CASSSPAGGPSEQYF

abundance: .
j_gene: TRBJ1-2
v_gene: TRBV5-1
d_gene: .
CDR3nt: TGCGCCAGCATATGGTTATCGGGAAAGACCTATGGCTACACCTTC
CDR3aa: CASIWLSGKTYGYTF

abundance: .
j_gene: TRBJ2-7
v_gene: TRBV11-2
d_gene: .
CDR3nt: TGTGCCAGCAGCTTAGGGCAGGGAACCTTCCGGGAGCAGTACTTC
CDR3aa: CASSLGQGTFREQYF

abundance: .
j_gene: TRBJ2-3
v_gene: TRBV5-1
d_gene: TRBD2
CDR3nt: TGCGCCAGCAGCACGGCGGGAGCGACAGATACGCAGTATTTT
CDR3aa: CASSTAGATDTQYF

abundance: .
j_gene: TRBJ2-7
v_gene: TRBV30
d_gene: .
CDR3nt: TGTGCCTGGAGAATCAGGGCGGGGGAGCAGTACTTC
CDR3aa: CAWRIRAGEQYF

abundance: .
j_gene: TRBJ2-1
v_gene: TRBV27
d_gene: .
CDR3nt: TGTGCCAGCAGCCCCGGACAGCGTCGTAACAATGAGCAGTTCTTC
CDR3aa: CASSPGQRRNNEQFF

abundance: few
j_gene: TRBJ2-1
v_gene: TRBV5-8
d_gene: .
CDR3nt: TGTGCCAGCAGCTTTACCCGGCTTAATGAGCAGTTCTTC
CDR3aa: CASSFTRLNEQFF

abundance: .
j_gene: TRBJ2-5
v_gene: TRBV9
d_gene: .
CDR3nt: TGTGCCAGCAGCGTAACTCCTCAAGAGACCCAGTACTTC
CDR3aa: CASSVTPQETQYF

abundance: few
j_gene: TRBJ2-7
v_gene: TRBV19
d_gene: TRBD2
CDR3nt: TGTGCCAGTAGCCCCCTATTGGCGGGAGGGTACGAGCAGTACTTC
CDR3aa: CASSPLLAGGYEQYF

abundance: few
j_gene: TRBJ2-7
v_gene: TRBV7-9
d_gene: .
CDR3nt: TGTGCCAGCAGCAGGAGGGACGGAAGCTCCTACGAGCAGTACTTC
CDR3aa: CASSRRDGSSYEQYF

abundance: .
j_gene: TRBJ1-2
v_gene: TRBV7-8
d_gene: .
CDR3nt: TGTGCCAGCAGCGCCGAGCCGGGACGCCGGCCCTGGGATGGCTACACCTTC
CDR3aa: CASSAEPGRRPWDGYTF

abundance: .
j_gene: TRBJ1-2
v_gene: TRBV10-1
d_gene: .
CDR3nt: TGCGCCAGCAGTGAGTCGGGTGTTCCCTATGGCTACACCTTC
CDR3aa: CASSESGVPYGYTF

abundance: .
j_gene: TRBJ2-1
v_gene: TRBV19
d_gene: TRBD2
CDR3nt: TGTGCCAGTAGTGGACTAGCGGGAGGTAGGGATGAGCAGTTCTTC
CDR3aa: CASSGLAGGRDEQFF

abundance: .
j_gene: TRBJ1-1
v_gene: TRBV5-6
d_gene: .
CDR3nt: TGTGCCAGCAGCTTGAGTTACACTGAAGCTTTCTTT
CDR3aa: CASSLSYTEAFF

abundance: .
j_gene: TRBJ1-4
v_gene: TRBV10-3
d_gene: TRBD1
CDR3nt: TGTGCCAGCGGACAGGGGGCGTGGGAAAAACTGTTTTTT
CDR3aa: CASGQGAWEKLFF

abundance: .
j_gene: TRBJ2-1
v_gene: TRBV7-2
d_gene: TRBD2
CDR3nt: TGTGCCAGCAGCCCTATAGCGGGAGTAAGTGAGCAGTTCTTC
CDR3aa: CASSPIAGVSEQFF

abundance: .
j_gene: TRBJ2-7
v_gene: TRBV19
d_gene: TRBD2
CDR3nt: TGTGCCAGTAGTACGGGACTAGCGGGAGACGCATTCGACGAGCAGTACTTC
CDR3aa: CASSTGLAGDAFDEQYF

abundance: .
j_gene: TRBJ2-3
v_gene: TRBV4-1
d_gene: TRBD1
CDR3nt: TGCGCCAGCAGCCAAGATAGGGGGACAGGGAAGATAACTAGCACAGATACGCAGTATTTT
CDR3aa: CASSQDRGTGKITSTDTQYF

abundance: .
j_gene: TRBJ1-1
v_gene: TRBV4-1
d_gene: .
CDR3nt: TGCGCCAGCAGCCAAGTTGCGACACCTATGAACACTGAAGCTTTCTTT
CDR3aa: CASSQVATPMNTEAFF

abundance: once
j_gene: TRBJ2-1
v_gene: TRBV4-1
d_gene: TRBD2
CDR3nt: TGCGCCAGCAGCCATGAACATAGCGGGGCCTCCTACAATGAGCAGTTCTTC
CDR3aa: CASSHEHSGASYNEQFF

abundance: once
j_gene: TRBJ2-7
v_gene: TRBV11-3
d_gene: .
CDR3nt: TGTGCCAGCAGCTTTAGCAGACTCTCCTACGAGCAGTACTTC
CDR3aa: CASSFSRLSYEQYF

abundance: .
j_gene: TRBJ2-1
v_gene: TRBV7-9
d_gene: TRBD2
CDR3nt: TGTGCCAGCAGCCCCCGTGGGCTAGCGGGCTACTACAATGAGCAGTTCTTC
CDR3aa: CASSPRGLAGYYNEQFF

abundance: .
j_gene: TRBJ2-7
v_gene: TRBV7-6
d_gene: .
CDR3nt: TGTGCCAGCAGCTTGAGGTGGGGGGAAGGCTACGAGCAGTACTTC
CDR3aa: CASSLRWGEGYEQYF

abundance: few
j_gene: TRBJ2-7
v_gene: TRBV4-1
d_gene: .
CDR3nt: TGCGCCAGCAGCCAAGGGGTTGGGAGCTACGAGCAGTACTTC
CDR3aa: CASSQGVGSYEQYF

abundance: few
j_gene: TRBJ1-1
v_gene: TRBV7-2
d_gene: .
CDR3nt: TGTGCCAGCAGCCGACTGGGAGTGAACACTGAAGCTTTCTTT
CDR3aa: CASSRLGVNTEAFF

abundance: .
j_gene: TRBJ2-1
v_gene: TRBV4-1
d_gene: .
CDR3nt: TGCGCCAGCAGCCAAGGACAGGTCCCCTACAATGAGCAGTTCTTC
CDR3aa: CASSQGQVPYNEQFF